These 15 T cell receptor beta chains were sequenced from one sample in a study of shared clonotypes between healthy human individuals. Naive-designated CD8 cells lacked CD45RO, were positively enriched for CCR7, and omitted terminally differentiated effector memory CD45RA+ cells. Data came from immunoSEQ multiplex PCR; TCRdb stores just in-frame clones and leaves some out. This table has about 2.1 million clones, 90% to 95% appearing once. The sequenced material came from naive CD8+ T cells from PBMCs. Receptor source: a man aged 18 to 35 in good health. Some clones in this sample may be carry-over from other donors' samples.

The J gene is TRBJ1-2, the V gene TRBV6-5; D is perhaps TRBD1 (6 bases). The germline V gene encodes CDR1 MNHEY and CDR2 SVGAGI. V dropped 6 bases and J dropped 4 bases, with 18 bases sitting between them. The CDR3 runs to 15 residues. The CDR3 protein is CASSQWGAQVYGYTF. The CDR3 nucleotides read TGTGCCAGCAGCCAATGGGGGGCTCAGGTCTATGGCTACACCTTC.

V and J are TRBV7-2 and TRBJ1-2; D is ambiguous. CDR1 is SGHTA, CDR2 FQGNSA, per germline. The germline V and J ends were trimmed by 4 bases and 1 base, with 4 bases remaining between them. The CDR3 runs to 12 residues. The CDR3, as DNA: TGTGCCAGCAGCTCCGATAACTATGGCTACACCTTC. Translated: CASSSDNYGYTF.

J is TRBJ2-1 and V is TRBV13, with TRBD2 as a possible D gene (6 bases). CDR3 size: 16 residues. Between the trimmed V and J ends, which lost 4 bases and 0 bases, there was a span of 13 bases. Germline values: CDR1 PRHDT, CDR2 FYEKMQ (reference sequence). CDR3 protein: CASSWGELSSYNEQFF. CDR3 DNA sequence: TGTGCCAGCAGCTGGGGGGAGCTGAGCTCCTACAATGAGCAGTTCTTC.

To note about this clone: The sample contains more than one DNA sequence encoding this CDR3. The rearrangement links TRBV7-3 to TRBJ2-1, with 11 bases identical to TRBD2. Germline CDR1 reads SGHTA; CDR2 reads FQGTGA. J lost 4 bases, V lost 4 bases, and 3 bases had no gene match. The CDR3 sequence is 15 residues long. DNA of the CDR3: TGTGCCAGCAGCTCCCTAGCGGGAGGATACAATGAGCAGTTCTTC. Residues: CASSSLAGGYNEQFF.

The chain couples TRBV2 to TRBJ2-7; maybe TRBD2 (5 bases). The CDR3 is 14 amino acids. From germline, CDR1 is SNHLY and CDR2 FYNNEI. Trimming removed 0 bases from V and 6 bases from J, with 12 bases in between. The CDR3 spells CASSEAPRTSEQYF. For the CDR3, the DNA is TGTGCCAGCAGTGAAGCGCCGAGGACTTCCGAGCAGTACTTC.

In this sample, this clone turned up once. The chain couples TRBV6-6 to TRBJ1-1; D unresolved. From germline, CDR1 is MNHNY and CDR2 SVGAGI (reference sequence). V was clipped by 8 bases and J by 8 bases, with 9 bases between them. The CDR3 totals 10 residues. CDR3: CASDPPEAFF. In DNA form, the CDR3 reads TGTGCCAGCGACCCGCCCGAAGCTTTCTTT.

CDR3 nucleotide sequence: TGTGCCAGCAGTTTACAGGGGAACAATGAGCAGTTCTTC. This translates into CASSLQGNNEQFF. The rearrangement joins TRBV27 to TRBJ2-1; TRBD1 might be the D (6 bases). From germline, CDR1 is MNHEY and CDR2 SMNVEV (reference sequence). V lost 2 bases to trimming and J lost 5 bases, with 7 bases between them. CDR3 length: 13 residues.

V is TRBV9 and J is TRBJ2-1; 7 nucleotides align to TRBD1. Germline V gives CDR1 SGDLS, CDR2 YYNGEE. There are 14 residues in the CDR3. The trim removed 4 bases at V and 6 bases at J, leaving 7 bases unmatched. As DNA, the CDR3 is TGTGCCAGCAGCCCTCCTACAGGGGCCAATGAGCAGTTCTTC. It is translated as CASSPPTGANEQFF.

J is TRBJ2-7 and V is TRBV5-5; 7 positions agree with TRBD2. CDR1 and CDR2 from the germline V gene are SGHKS and YYEKEE (reference sequence). There are 14 residues in the CDR3. V dropped 0 bases and J dropped 2; count of bases not matched to a gene: 2. In DNA, the CDR3 is TGTGCCAGCAGCTTGGCCGGGACTACCTACGAGCAGTACTTC. It codes for CASSLAGTTYEQYF.

This chain links TRBV5-6 with TRBJ1-1, with unresolved D. Germline V CDR1 and CDR2: SGHDT, YYEEEE. The CDR3 runs to 13 residues. Trimming took off 1 base at V and 0 bases at J, with 4 bases between the two ends. In DNA, the CDR3 is TGTGCCAGCAGCTTGTACTTGAACACTGAAGCTTTCTTT. Translation: CASSLYLNTEAFF.

The rearrangement uses TRBV10-3 and TRBJ2-3; possibly TRBD1 for D (5 bases). Per the germline V gene, CDR1 is ENHRY and CDR2 is SYGVKD. V was shortened by 7 bases and J by 7 bases, with 15 bases between the two germline ends. The CDR3 contains 13 residues. The chain's CDR3 is CAIKDNAGNTQYF. The CDR3 DNA reads TGTGCCATCAAGGACAACGCCGGAAATACGCAGTATTTT.

The chain employs TRBV10-3 and TRBJ1-2; TRBD1 aligns across 7 bases. Germline trimming cut 10 bases from V and 4 bases from J; bases unmatched to any gene: 15. This CDR3 comprises 15 residues. Germline V CDR1 and CDR2: ENHRY, SYGVKD. CDR3 coding DNA: TGTGCCACCGTGGGACAGTCGTCAGCAAGCTATGGCTACACCTTC. This encodes CATVGQSSASYGYTF.

The CDR3 spells CASSQDTDPYNEQFF. Here the CDR3 DNA reads TGTGCCAGCAGCCAAGATACGGACCCCTACAATGAGCAGTTCTTC. V gene TRBV14 combines with J gene TRBJ2-1, with D unresolved. This CDR3 has 15 residues. Germline V lookup: CDR1 SGHDN, CDR2 FVKESK. Trimming took 0 bases from V and 2 from J, leaving 8 bases between them. The full variable domain, rest sourced from reference TRBV14 and TRBJ2-1, is EAGVTQFPSHSVIEKGQTVTLRCDPISGHDNLYWYRRVMGKEIKFLLHFVKESKQDESGMPNNRFLAERTGGTYSTLKVQPAELEDSGVYFCASSQDTDPYNEQFFGPGTRLTVL.

This chain connects TRBV7-2 to TRBJ2-3; unclear D gene. Trimming left V 7 bases short and J 3 bases short, with 17 bases between. CDR1 is SGHTA and CDR2 is FQGNSA in the germline V gene. The CDR3 sequence is 15 residues long. The CDR3, as DNA: TGTGCCAGCATTTCCATTAAGGGAAGGACAGATACGCAGTATTTT. It yields the protein CASISIKGRTDTQYF.

Details on this clone: This same CDR3 is encoded by further DNA sequences in the sample. The chain carries TRBV28 and TRBJ2-5; the D is unclear. Deletions cut 6 bases from V and 2 bases from J, with 4 bases between. The CDR3 length is 11 residues. Germline CDR1 reads MDHEN; CDR2 reads SYDVKM. As DNA, the CDR3 is TGTGCCAGCAGCCTTCAAGAGACCCAGTACTTC. Its translation: CASSLQETQYF.